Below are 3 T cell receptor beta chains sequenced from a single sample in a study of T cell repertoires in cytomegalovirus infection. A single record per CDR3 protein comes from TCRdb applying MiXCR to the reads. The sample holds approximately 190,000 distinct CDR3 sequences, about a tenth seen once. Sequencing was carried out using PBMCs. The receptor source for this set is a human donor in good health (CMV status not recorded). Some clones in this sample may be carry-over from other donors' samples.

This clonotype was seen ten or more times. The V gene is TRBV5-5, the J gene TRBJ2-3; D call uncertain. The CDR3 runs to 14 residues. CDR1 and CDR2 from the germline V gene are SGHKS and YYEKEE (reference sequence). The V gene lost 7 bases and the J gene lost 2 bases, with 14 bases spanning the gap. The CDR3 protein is CASGAGPHTDTQYF. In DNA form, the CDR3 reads TGTGCCAGCGGAGCCGGGCCCCACACAGATACGCAGTATTTT.

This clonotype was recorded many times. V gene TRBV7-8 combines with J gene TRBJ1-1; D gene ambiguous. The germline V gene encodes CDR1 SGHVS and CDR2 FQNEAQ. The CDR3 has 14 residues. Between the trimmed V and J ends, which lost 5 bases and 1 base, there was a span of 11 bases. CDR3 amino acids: CASSARLQNTEAFF. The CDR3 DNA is TGTGCCAGCAGCGCTCGACTTCAGAACACTGAAGCTTTCTTT.

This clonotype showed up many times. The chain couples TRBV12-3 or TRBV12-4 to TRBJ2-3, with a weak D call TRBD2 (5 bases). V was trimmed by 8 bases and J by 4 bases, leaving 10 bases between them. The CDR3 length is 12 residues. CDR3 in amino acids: CASCSEADTQYF. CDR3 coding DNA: TGTGCCAGCTGTAGCGAGGCAGATACGCAGTATTTT.